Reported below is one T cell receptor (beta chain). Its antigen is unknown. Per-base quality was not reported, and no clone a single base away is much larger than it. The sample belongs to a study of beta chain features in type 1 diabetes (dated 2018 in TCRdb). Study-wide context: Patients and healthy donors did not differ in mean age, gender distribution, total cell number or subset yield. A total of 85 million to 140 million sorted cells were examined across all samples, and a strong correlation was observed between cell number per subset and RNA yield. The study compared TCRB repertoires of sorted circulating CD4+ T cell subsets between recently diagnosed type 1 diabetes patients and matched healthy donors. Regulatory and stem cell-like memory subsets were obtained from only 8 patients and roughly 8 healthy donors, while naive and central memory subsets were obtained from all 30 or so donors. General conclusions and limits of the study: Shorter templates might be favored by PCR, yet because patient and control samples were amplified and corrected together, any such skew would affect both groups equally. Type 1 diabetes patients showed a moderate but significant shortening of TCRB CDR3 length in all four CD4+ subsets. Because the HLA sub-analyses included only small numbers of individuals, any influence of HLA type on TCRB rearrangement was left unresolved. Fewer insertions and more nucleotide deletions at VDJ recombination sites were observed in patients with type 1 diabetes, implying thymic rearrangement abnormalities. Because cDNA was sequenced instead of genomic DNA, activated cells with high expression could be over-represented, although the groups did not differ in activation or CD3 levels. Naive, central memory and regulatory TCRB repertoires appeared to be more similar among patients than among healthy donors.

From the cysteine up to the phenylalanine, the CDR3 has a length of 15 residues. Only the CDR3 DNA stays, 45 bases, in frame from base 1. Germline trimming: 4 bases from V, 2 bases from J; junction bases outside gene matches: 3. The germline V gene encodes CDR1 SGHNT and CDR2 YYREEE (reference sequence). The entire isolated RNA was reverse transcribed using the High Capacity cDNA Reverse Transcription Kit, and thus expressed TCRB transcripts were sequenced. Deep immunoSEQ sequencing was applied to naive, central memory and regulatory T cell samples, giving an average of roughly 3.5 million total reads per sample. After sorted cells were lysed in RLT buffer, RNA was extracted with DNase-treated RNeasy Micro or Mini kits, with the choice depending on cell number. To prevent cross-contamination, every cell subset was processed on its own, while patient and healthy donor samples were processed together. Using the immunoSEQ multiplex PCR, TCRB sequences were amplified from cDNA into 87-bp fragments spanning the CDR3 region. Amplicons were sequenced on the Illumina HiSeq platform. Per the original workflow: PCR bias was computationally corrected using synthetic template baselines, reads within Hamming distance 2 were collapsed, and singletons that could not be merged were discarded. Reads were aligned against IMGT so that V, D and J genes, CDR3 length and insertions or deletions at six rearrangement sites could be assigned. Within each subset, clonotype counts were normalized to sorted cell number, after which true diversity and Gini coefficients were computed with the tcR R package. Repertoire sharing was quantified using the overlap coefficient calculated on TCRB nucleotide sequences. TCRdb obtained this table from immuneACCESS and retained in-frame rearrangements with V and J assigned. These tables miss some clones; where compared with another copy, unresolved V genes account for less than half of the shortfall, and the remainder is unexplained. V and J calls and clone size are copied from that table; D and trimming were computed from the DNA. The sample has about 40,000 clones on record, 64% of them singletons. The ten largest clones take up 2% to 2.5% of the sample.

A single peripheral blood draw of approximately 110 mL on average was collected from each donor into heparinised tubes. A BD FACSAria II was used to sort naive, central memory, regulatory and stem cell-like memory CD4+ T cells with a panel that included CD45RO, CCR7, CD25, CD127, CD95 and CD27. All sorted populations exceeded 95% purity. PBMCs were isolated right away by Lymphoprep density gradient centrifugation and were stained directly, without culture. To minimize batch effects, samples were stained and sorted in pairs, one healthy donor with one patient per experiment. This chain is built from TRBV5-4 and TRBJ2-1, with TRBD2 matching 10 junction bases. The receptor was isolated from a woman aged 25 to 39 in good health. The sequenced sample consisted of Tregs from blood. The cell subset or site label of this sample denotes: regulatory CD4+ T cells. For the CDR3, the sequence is CASSMLAGAYNEQFF. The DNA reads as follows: TGTGCCAGCAGCATGCTAGCGGGAGCCTACAATGAGCAGTTCTTC.